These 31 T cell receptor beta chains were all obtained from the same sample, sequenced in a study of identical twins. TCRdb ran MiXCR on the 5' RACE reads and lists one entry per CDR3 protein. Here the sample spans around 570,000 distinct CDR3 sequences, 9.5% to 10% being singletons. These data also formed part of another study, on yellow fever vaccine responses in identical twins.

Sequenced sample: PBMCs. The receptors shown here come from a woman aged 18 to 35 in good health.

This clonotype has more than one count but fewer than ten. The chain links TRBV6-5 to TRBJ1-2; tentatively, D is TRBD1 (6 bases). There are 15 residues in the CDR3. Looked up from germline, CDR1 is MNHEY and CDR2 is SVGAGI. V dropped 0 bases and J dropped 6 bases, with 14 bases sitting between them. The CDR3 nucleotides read TGTGCCAGCAGTTACTCTCCCCAACAGGGTCATGGCTACACCTTC. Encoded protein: CASSYSPQQGHGYTF.

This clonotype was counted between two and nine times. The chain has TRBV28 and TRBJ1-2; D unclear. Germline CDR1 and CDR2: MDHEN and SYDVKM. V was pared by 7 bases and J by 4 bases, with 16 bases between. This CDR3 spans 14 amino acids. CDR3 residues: CASNSGGFGYGYTF. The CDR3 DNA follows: TGTGCCAGCAACTCCGGAGGGTTTGGCTATGGCTACACCTTC.

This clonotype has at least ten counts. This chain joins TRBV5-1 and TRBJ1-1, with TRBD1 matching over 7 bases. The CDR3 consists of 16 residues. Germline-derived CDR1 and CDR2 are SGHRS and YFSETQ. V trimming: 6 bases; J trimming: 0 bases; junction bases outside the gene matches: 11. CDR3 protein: CASKTSPGQMNTEAFF. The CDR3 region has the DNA TGCGCCAGCAAAACTTCCCCGGGACAGATGAACACTGAAGCTTTCTTT.

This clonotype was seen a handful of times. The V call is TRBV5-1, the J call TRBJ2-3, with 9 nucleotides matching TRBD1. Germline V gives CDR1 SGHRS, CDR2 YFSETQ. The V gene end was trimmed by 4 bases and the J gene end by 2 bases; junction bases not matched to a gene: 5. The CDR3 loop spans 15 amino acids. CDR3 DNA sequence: TGCGCCAGCAGCCGGACAGGGGACAACACAGATACGCAGTATTTT. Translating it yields CASSRTGDNTDTQYF.

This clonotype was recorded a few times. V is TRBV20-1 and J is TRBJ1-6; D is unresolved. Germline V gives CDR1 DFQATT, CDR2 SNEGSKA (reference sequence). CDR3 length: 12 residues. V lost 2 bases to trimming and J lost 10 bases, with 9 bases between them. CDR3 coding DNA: TGCAGTGCTAGATTCCCTGAGTCACCCCTCCACTTT. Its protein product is CSARFPESPLHF.

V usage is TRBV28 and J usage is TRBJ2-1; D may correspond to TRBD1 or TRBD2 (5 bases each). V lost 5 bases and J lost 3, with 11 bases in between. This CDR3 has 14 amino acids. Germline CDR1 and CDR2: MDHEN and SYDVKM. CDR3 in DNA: TGTGCCAGCAGTCAGGGAGTGTACTACAATGAGCAGTTCTTC. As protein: CASSQGVYYNEQFF.

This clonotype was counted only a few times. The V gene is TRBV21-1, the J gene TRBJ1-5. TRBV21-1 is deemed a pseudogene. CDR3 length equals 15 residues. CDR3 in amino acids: CASSKARPVNQPQHF. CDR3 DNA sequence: TGTGCCAGCAGCAAAGCCCGGCCAGTCAATCAGCCCCAGCATTTT.

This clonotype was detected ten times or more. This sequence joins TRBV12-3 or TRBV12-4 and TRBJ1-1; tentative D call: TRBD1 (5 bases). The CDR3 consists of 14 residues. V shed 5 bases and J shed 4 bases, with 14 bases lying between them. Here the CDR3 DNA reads TGTGCCAGCAGTCCCTGGGGGGGGGGCACTGAAGCTTTCTTT. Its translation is CASSPWGGGTEAFF.

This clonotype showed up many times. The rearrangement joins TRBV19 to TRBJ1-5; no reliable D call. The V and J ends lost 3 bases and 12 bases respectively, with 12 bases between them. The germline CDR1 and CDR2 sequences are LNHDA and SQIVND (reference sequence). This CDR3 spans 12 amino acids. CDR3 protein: CASSIEGRHQHF. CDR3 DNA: TGTGCCAGTAGTATCGAAGGGAGGCACCAGCATTTT.

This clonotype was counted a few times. CDR3 in amino acids: CASSSYLGTGDGGNYNEQFF. The CDR3, as DNA: TGTGCCAGCAGTTCGTACCTCGGGACAGGGGACGGGGGGAACTACAATGAGCAGTTCTTC. The J gene is TRBJ2-1, the V gene TRBV27; TRBD1 agrees at 10 bases. The CDR3 is made up of 20 amino acids. Germline-derived CDR1 and CDR2 are MNHEY and SMNVEV (reference sequence). V lost 4 bases to trimming and J lost 3 bases; unmatched junction nucleotides: 18.

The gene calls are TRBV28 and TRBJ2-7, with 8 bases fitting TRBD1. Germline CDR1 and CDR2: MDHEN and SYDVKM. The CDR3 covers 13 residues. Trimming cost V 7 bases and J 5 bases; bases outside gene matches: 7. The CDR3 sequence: CASIDRGPHEQYF. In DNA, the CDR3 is TGTGCCAGCATTGACAGGGGCCCCCACGAGCAGTACTTC.

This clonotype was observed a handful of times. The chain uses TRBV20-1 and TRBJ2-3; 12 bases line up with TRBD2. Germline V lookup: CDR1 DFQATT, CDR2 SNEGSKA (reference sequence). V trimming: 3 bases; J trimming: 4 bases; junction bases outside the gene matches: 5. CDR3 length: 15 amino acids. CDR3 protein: CSASSLAGGPDTQYF. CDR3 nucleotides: TGCAGTGCTAGCTCCCTAGCGGGAGGGCCAGATACGCAGTATTTT.

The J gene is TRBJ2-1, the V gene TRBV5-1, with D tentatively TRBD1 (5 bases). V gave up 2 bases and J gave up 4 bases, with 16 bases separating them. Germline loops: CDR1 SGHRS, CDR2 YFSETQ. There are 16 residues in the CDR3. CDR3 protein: CASSFSAGSPYNEQFF. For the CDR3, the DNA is TGCGCCAGCAGCTTTTCCGCAGGGTCTCCTTACAATGAGCAGTTCTTC.

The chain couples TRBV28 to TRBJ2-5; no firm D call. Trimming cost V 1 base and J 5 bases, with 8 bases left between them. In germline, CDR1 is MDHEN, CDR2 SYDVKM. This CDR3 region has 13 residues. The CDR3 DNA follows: TGTGCCAGCAGTTTATTTGGTTGGGAGACCCAGTACTTC. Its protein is CASSLFGWETQYF.

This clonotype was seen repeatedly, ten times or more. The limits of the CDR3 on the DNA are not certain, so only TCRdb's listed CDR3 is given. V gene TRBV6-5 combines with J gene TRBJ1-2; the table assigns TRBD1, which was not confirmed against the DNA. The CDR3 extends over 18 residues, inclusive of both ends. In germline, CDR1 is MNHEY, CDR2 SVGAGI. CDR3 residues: CASSYSKVFGPGRNGYTF.

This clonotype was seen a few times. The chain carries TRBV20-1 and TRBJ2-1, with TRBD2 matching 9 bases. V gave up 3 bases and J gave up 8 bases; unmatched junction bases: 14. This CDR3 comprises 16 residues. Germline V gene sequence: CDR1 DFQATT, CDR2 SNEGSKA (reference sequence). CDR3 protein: CSARPLRAGGSHEQFF. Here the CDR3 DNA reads TGCAGTGCTAGGCCCCTTAGGGCGGGGGGGTCCCATGAGCAGTTCTTC.

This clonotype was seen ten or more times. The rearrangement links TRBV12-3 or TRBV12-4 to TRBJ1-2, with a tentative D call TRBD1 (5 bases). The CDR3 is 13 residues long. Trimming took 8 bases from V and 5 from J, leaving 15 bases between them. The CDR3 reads CASSPGPGYGYTF. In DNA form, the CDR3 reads TGTGCCAGCTCGCCGGGACCGGGATATGGCTACACCTTC.

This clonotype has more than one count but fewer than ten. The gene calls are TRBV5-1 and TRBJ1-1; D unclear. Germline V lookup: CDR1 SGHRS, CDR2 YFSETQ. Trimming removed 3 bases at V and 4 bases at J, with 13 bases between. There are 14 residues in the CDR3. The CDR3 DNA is TGCGCCAGCAGCTCCCTGGACGGCCGCACTGAAGCTTTCTTT. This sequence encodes CASSSLDGRTEAFF.

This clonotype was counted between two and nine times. The CDR3 sequence: CATSRSTGAGGELFF. The CDR3 coding sequence is TGTGCCACCAGCAGATCTACAGGGGCGGGAGGGGAGCTGTTTTTT. This sequence joins TRBV15 and TRBJ2-2; a weak D match, TRBD1 (7 bases). CDR1 and CDR2 from the germline V gene are LNHNV and YYDKDF (reference sequence). V was shortened by 2 bases and J by 8 bases, with 15 bases between the two germline ends. CDR3 length: 15 amino acids.

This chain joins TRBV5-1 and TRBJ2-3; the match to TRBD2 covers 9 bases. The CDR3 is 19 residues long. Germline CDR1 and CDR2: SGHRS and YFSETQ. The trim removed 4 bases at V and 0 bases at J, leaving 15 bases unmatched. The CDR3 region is CASSPYPASGASSTDTQYF. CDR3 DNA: TGCGCCAGCAGCCCCTACCCGGCTAGCGGGGCCTCTAGCACAGATACGCAGTATTTT. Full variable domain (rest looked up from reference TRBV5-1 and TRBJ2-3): KAGVTQTPRYLIKTRGQQVTLSCSPISGHRSVSWYQQTPGQGLQFLFEYFSETQRNKGNFPGRFSGRQFSNSRSEMNVSTLELGDSALYLCASSPYPASGASSTDTQYFGPGTRLTVL.

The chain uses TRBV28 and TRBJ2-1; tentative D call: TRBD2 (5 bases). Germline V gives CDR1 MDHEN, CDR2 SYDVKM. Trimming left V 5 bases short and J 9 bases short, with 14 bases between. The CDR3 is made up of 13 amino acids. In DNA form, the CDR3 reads TGTGCCAGCAGTGCCCAACTAGGTTCTGAGCAGTTCTTC. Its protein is CASSAQLGSEQFF.

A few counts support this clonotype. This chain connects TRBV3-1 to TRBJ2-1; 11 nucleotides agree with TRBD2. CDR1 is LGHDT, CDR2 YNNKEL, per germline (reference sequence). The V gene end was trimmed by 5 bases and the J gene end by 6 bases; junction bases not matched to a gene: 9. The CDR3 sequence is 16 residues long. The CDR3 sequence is CASSSRTSGPFNEQFF. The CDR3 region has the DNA TGTGCCAGCAGCTCCCGGACTAGCGGGCCCTTCAATGAGCAGTTCTTC.

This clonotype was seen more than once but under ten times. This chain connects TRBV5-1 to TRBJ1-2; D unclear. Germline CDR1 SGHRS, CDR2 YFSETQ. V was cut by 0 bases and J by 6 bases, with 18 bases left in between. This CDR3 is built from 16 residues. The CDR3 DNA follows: TGCGCCAGCAGCTTGGGGCTATTCGGCGGAATGGATGGCTACACCTTC. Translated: CASSLGLFGGMDGYTF.

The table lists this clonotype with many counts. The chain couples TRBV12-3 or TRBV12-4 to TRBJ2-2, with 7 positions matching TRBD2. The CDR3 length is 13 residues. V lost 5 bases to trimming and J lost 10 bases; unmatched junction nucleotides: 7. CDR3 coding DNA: TGTGCCAGCAGTCCAGGACGGGGGGAGGAGCTGTTTTTT. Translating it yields CASSPGRGEELFF.

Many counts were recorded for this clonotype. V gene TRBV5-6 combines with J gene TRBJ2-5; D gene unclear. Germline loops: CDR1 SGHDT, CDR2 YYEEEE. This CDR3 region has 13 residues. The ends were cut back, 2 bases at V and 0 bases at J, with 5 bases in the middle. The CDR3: CASSFRDQETQYF. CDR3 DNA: TGTGCCAGCAGCTTCCGGGACCAAGAGACCCAGTACTTC.

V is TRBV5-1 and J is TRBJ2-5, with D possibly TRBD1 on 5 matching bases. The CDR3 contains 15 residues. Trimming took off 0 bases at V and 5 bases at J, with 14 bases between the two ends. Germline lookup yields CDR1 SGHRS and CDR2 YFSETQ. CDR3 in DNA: TGCGCCAGCAGCTTGGAGGGCAGGGTTGTTGAGACCCAGTACTTC. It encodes CASSLEGRVVETQYF.

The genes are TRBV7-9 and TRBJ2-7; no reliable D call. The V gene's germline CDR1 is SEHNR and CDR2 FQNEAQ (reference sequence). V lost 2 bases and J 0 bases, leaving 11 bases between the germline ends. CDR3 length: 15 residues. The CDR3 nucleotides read TGTGCCAGCAGCTTAACTCGGTCCAGCTCCTACGAGCAGTACTTC. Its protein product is CASSLTRSSSYEQYF.

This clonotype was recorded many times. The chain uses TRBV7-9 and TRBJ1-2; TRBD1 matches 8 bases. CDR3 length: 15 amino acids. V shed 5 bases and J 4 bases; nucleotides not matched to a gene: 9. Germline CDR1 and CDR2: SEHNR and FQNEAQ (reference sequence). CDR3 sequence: CASSALTGAIYGYTF. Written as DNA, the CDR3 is TGTGCCAGCAGCGCGCTGACAGGGGCCATCTATGGCTACACCTTC.

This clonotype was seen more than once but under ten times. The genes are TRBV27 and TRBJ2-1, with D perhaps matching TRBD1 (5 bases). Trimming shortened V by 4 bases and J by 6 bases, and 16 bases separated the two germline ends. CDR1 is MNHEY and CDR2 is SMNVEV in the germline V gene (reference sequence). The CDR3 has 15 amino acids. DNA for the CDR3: TGTGCCAGCAGTTGGGGCTCTATCGGGTTCAATGAGCAGTTCTTC. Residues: CASSWGSIGFNEQFF.

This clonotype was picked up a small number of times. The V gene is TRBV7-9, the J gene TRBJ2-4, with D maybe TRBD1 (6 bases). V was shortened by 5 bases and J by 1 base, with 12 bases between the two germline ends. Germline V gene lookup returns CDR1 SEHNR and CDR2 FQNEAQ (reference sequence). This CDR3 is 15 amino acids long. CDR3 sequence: CASSEHTGAKNIQYF. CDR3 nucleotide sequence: TGTGCCAGCAGCGAACATACAGGGGCCAAAAACATTCAGTACTTC. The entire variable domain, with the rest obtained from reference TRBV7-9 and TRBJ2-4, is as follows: DTGVSQNPRHKITKRGQNVTFRCDPISEHNRLYWYRQTLGQGPEFLTYFQNEAQLEKSRLLSDRFSAERPKGSFSTLEIQRTEQGDSAMYLCASSEHTGAKNIQYFGAGTRLSVL.

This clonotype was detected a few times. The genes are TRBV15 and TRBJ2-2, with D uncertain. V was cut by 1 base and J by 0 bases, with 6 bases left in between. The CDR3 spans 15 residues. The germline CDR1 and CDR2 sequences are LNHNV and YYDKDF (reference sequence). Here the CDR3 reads CATSRVESNTGELFF. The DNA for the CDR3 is TGTGCCACCAGCAGAGTTGAATCGAACACCGGGGAGCTGTTTTTT.